Below, 13 T cell receptor beta chains from the same sample are listed, as sequenced in a study of shared clonotypes between healthy human individuals. Using immunoSEQ multiplex PCR, the repertoire was profiled, and TCRdb retains in-frame clones only, with some absent. The sample carries over a million clones, more than 65% recorded once. Sequenced input: memory CD4+ T cells sorted from blood. Subset noted: CD45RA-negative fraction. The origin of the receptors is a man between 18 and 29 years old in good health.

This clone was recorded many times. The rearrangement uses TRBV6-1 and TRBJ1-6; D remains ambiguous. V lost 6 bases, J lost 4 bases, and 10 bases lay in between. The CDR3 sequence is 14 residues long. The germline gives CDR1 MNHNS, CDR2 SASEGT. CDR3 bases: TGTGCCAGCAGGACTTCCAAGTATAATTCACCCCTCCACTTT. Protein: CASRTSKYNSPLHF.

This sequence joins TRBV18 and TRBJ2-3, with unresolved D. The V and J ends lost 2 bases and 2 bases respectively, with 8 bases between them. The CDR3 length is 14 residues. Germline CDR1 and CDR2: KGHSH and LQKENI. The CDR3 DNA follows: TGTGCCAGCTCACCAGACTCCCACACAGATACGCAGTATTTT. This encodes CASSPDSHTDTQYF.

The CDR3 protein is CASSPWTQTNEQFF. The CDR3 DNA reads TGTGCCAGCAGCCCCTGGACACAAACCAATGAGCAGTTCTTC. The genes are TRBV7-2 and TRBJ2-1; a weak D match, TRBD1 (5 bases). This CDR3 is built from 14 residues. V lost 5 bases, J lost 6 bases, and 14 bases lay in between. The germline CDR1 and CDR2 sequences are SGHTA and FQGNSA.

The rearrangement links TRBV21-1 to TRBJ1-4; the D call TRBD1 from the table was never checked on the DNA. TRBV21-1 is labeled a pseudogene. This CDR3 is built from 15 residues. CDR3 loop: CASRAGGATNEKLFF. In DNA form, the CDR3 reads TGTGCCAGCAGAGCAGGGGGCGCAACTAATGAAAAACTGTTTTTT.

The chain is built from TRBV5-1 and TRBJ1-1; D is unresolved. The germline CDR1 and CDR2 sequences are SGHRS and YFSETQ. This CDR3 spans 12 amino acids. V was trimmed by 4 bases and J by 4 bases, leaving 8 bases between them. The CDR3 here is CASSVAGTEAFF. CDR3 nucleotides: TGCGCCAGCAGCGTGGCAGGCACTGAAGCTTTCTTT.

The chain employs TRBV11-2 and TRBJ1-3, with a possible D match to TRBD1 (5 bases). Germline V lookup: CDR1 SGHAT, CDR2 FQNNGV. V lost 5 bases and J 0 bases, leaving 8 bases between the germline ends. This CDR3 is 14 amino acids long. CDR3 sequence reads: CASSPGFSGNTIYF. CDR3 nucleotides: TGTGCCAGCAGCCCAGGGTTCTCTGGAAACACCATATATTTT.

This clone was counted ten times or more. The chain employs TRBV6-1 and TRBJ2-2; TRBD1 agrees at 8 bases. Trimming at V came to 4 bases and at J to 3 bases, leaving 10 bases not matched to a gene. CDR3 length equals 17 residues. CDR1 MNHNS and CDR2 SASEGT come from the germline V gene. The CDR3 coding sequence is TGTGCCAGCAGTGCTCTCTCCGGGACAGGATACACCGGGGAGCTGTTTTTT. This gives the protein CASSALSGTGYTGELFF.

This clone was found once. V and J are TRBV7-9 and TRBJ2-1; 9 bases map to TRBD2. The trim removed 3 bases at V and 4 bases at J, leaving 4 bases unmatched. Germline lookup yields CDR1 SEHNR and CDR2 FQNEAQ (reference sequence). The CDR3 is 15 residues long. The CDR3 DNA reads as TGTGCCAGCAGCTTGAGGCGGGGGGGATACAATGAGCAGTTCTTC. This gives the protein CASSLRRGGYNEQFF.

The chain joins TRBV9 to TRBJ2-1, with TRBD1 as a possible D gene (6 bases). The germline gives CDR1 SGDLS, CDR2 YYNGEE. V dropped 4 bases and J dropped 5 bases, with 13 bases sitting between them. This CDR3 is built from 14 residues. The CDR3 DNA sequence: TGTGCCAGCAGCATTCAGGGGAGTAACAATGAGCAGTTCTTC. The encoded protein is CASSIQGSNNEQFF.

This chain connects TRBV5-6 to TRBJ2-7, with 12 bases fitting TRBD2. Trimming cost V 7 bases and J 3 bases; bases outside gene matches: 8. The CDR3 runs to 15 residues. CDR1 is SGHDT, CDR2 YYEEEE, per germline. CDR3 nucleotide sequence: TGTGCCAGCGATTCTCTAGCGGGAGGGATCTACGAGCAGTACTTC. Amino acid sequence: CASDSLAGGIYEQYF.

This clone was seen more than once but under ten times. This chain uses TRBV10-3 with TRBJ2-1; 7 bases agree with TRBD1. Germline loops: CDR1 ENHRY, CDR2 SYGVKD. CDR3 length: 15 residues. After removal of 3 bases from V and 7 bases from J, the junction contained 9 bases not matched to a gene. The CDR3 DNA sequence: TGTGCCATCAGTGAACGGGACAGTAGAGAAAATGAGCAGTTCTTC. Amino acid sequence: CAISERDSRENEQFF.

As concerns this clone: Other DNA sequences in the same sample also yield this CDR3. The rearrangement joins TRBV5-1 to TRBJ2-3, with TRBD2 matching over 11 bases. The CDR3 sequence is 16 residues long. Germline values: CDR1 SGHRS, CDR2 YFSETQ. The ends lost 1 base at V and 0 bases at J; junction bases unmatched: 1. The CDR3 DNA follows: TGCGCCAGCAGCTTGCTAGCGGGGGGAAGCACAGATACGCAGTATTTT. Translating gives CASSLLAGGSTDTQYF.

CDR3 sequence reads: CASSPTGANQPQHF. The DNA for the CDR3 is TGTGCCAGCAGCCCGACAGGGGCCAATCAGCCCCAGCATTTT. The V call is TRBV2, the J call TRBJ1-5; 8 bases line up with TRBD1. The CDR3 is 14 residues long. CDR1 is SNHLY and CDR2 is FYNNEI in the germline V gene. V was clipped by 6 bases and J by 3 bases; unmatched bases: 4.